The 2 T cell receptor beta chains below all came from one sample that was sequenced in a study of T cell changes during pregnancy in multiple sclerosis. Only in-frame clones appear in the TCRdb table, and some are missing; sequencing was by immunoSEQ multiplex PCR. The sample shows about 68,000 clones, roughly nine tenths of them seen only once. Specimen: peripheral blood, collected in the second trimester of pregnancy. These receptors came from a female donor with multiple sclerosis, enrolled in a pregnancy study.

The rearrangement uses TRBV7-2 and TRBJ1-2; tentatively, D is TRBD1 (5 bases). Germline V gives CDR1 SGHTA, CDR2 FQGNSA. Trimming removed 5 bases at V and 7 bases at J, with 17 bases between. The CDR3 covers 14 residues. The CDR3 region is CASSPGGQGRGYTF. For the CDR3, the DNA is TGTGCCAGCAGCCCAGGAGGGCAGGGACGTGGCTACACCTTC.

The V gene is TRBV6-4, the J gene TRBJ2-6; D remains unclear. CDR3 length: 15 residues. V was cut by 4 bases and J by 2 bases, with 9 bases left in between. Germline V lookup: CDR1 MRHNA, CDR2 SNTAGT. In nucleotides, the CDR3 is TGTGCCAGCAGTGGCGCAGGTCCTGGGGCCAACGTCCTGACTTTC. Its translation: CASSGAGPGANVLTF.